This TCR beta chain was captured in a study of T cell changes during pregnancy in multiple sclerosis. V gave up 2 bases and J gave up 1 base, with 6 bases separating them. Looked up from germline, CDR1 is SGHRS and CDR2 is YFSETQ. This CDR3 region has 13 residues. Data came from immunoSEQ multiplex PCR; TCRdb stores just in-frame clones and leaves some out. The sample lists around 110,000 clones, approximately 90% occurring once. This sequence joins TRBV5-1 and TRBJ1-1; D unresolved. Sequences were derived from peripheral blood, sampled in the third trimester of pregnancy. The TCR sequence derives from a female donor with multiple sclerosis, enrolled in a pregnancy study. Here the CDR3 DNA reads TGCGCCAGCAGCTTCAGCGCGAACACTGAAGCTTTCTTT. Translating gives CASSFSANTEAFF.